A single sample gave rise to the 27 T cell receptor beta chains below, sequenced in a study. TCRdb redid the calling of the RT-PCR reads with MiXCR, one entry per CDR3 protein. The top ten clones hold 3% to 4.5% of a sample with almost 700,000 distinct CDR3 sequences, 12% to 15% of them seen once. Sequencing was done on a sample of memory CD4+ T cells from blood. The receptors come from a female donor in good health, serving as a healthy control.

This clonotype was seen more than once but under ten times. The chain combines TRBV9 with TRBJ2-7; TRBD2 aligns across 15 bases. The CDR3 is 16 amino acids. The V segment lost 0 bases and the J segment 2 bases; nucleotides outside the gene matches: 0. Germline-derived CDR1 and CDR2 are SGDLS and YYNGEE. In DNA form, the CDR3 reads TGTGCCAGCAGCGTAGGGACTAGCGGGGGGGCCTACGAGCAGTACTTC. It specifies CASSVGTSGGAYEQYF. Looking up the rest from reference TRBV9 and TRBJ2-7 gives the full variable domain: DSGVTQTPKHLITATGQRVTLRCSPRSGDLSVYWYQQSLDQGLQFLIQYYNGEERAKGNILERFSAQQFPDLHSELNLSSLELGDSALYFCASSVGTSGGAYEQYFGPGTRLTVT.

This clonotype occurred a few times. The CDR3 DNA is TGCAGCGTTGAACCGGGGGCCGGGGAGCTGTTTTTT. The encoded protein is CSVEPGAGELFF. This chain uses TRBV29-1 with TRBJ2-2; TRBD2 might be the D (6 bases). The CDR3 contains 12 residues. Germline CDR1 SQVTM, CDR2 ANQGSEA. Deletions cut 2 bases from V and 6 bases from J, with 7 bases between.

This clonotype was picked up a small number of times. J is TRBJ1-1 and V is TRBV30, with no clear D. Germline V gene lookup returns CDR1 GTSNPN and CDR2 SVGIG (reference sequence). V lost 1 base and J 3 bases, leaving 9 bases between the germline ends. This CDR3 comprises 13 residues. In DNA form, the CDR3 reads TGTGCCTGGAGTGCCGAAATGGACACTGAAGCTTTCTTT. Amino acid sequence: CAWSAEMDTEAFF.

This clonotype was found a few times. The CDR3 DNA is TGCAGCGCTCGGACAGGCGGGTTCTACAATGAGCAGTTCTTC. This translates into CSARTGGFYNEQFF. The chain employs TRBV29-1 and TRBJ2-1, with 7 positions matching TRBD1. CDR1 is SQVTM, CDR2 ANQGSEA, per germline. Trimming at V came to 7 bases and at J to 3 bases, leaving 9 bases not matched to a gene. The CDR3 runs to 14 residues.

In nucleotides, the CDR3 is TGTGCCAGCAGTTTAAGGTTATGGGGACAGGGGGCAGGCAGCCAAGAGACCCAGTACTTC. Protein: CASSLRLWGQGAGSQETQYF. The chain is built from TRBV27 and TRBJ2-5; 12 bases are a match to TRBD1. V was clipped by 2 bases and J by 1 base; unmatched bases: 14. CDR3 length equals 20 residues. Germline assignment: CDR1 MNHEY and CDR2 SMNVEV (reference sequence).

The rearrangement links TRBV24-1 to TRBJ1-1, with no clear D. CDR3 length equals 12 residues. From germline, CDR1 is KGHDR and CDR2 SFDVKD. The ends were cut back, 3 bases at V and 11 bases at J, with 12 bases in the middle. The CDR3 is CATSDPETGAFF. In DNA form, the CDR3 reads TGTGCCACCAGTGATCCGGAAACTGGGGCTTTCTTT.

This clonotype occurred many times. Germline is not matched at one junction end, which may reflect a read error. J is TRBJ2-7 and V is TRBV12-3 or TRBV12-4; 7 bases match TRBD1. This CDR3 comprises 12 residues. CDR3: CASSFRRDSRDF. CDR3 nucleotides: TGTGCCAGCAGTTTCCGACGGGACAGTCGGGACTTC.

The chain employs TRBV9 and TRBJ2-3; D is possibly TRBD1 (5 bases). The CDR3 covers 13 residues. Germline V gene sequence: CDR1 SGDLS, CDR2 YYNGEE. Trimming left V 3 bases short and J 4 bases short, with 9 bases between. In nucleotides, the CDR3 is TGTGCCAGCAGCGGCCAGGGATCAGATACGCAGTATTTT. It codes for CASSGQGSDTQYF.

This clonotype was counted a few times. This sequence joins TRBV28 and TRBJ2-6, with 9 bases fitting TRBD1. The CDR3 runs to 15 residues. CDR1 is MDHEN, CDR2 SYDVKM, per germline. Germline trimming cut 7 bases from V and 3 bases from J; bases unmatched to any gene: 4. The CDR3 reads CASNGQGNGANVLTF. The CDR3, as DNA: TGTGCCAGCAACGGACAGGGGAATGGGGCCAACGTCCTGACTTTC.

The chain joins TRBV20-1 to TRBJ2-1; TRBD2 is a possible D gene (7 bases). Germline V CDR1 and CDR2: DFQATT, SNEGSKA (reference sequence). The CDR3 is made up of 15 amino acids. Trimming removed 5 bases from V and 2 bases from J, with 16 bases in between. The CDR3: CSAAHGRGPYNEQFF. The CDR3, as DNA: TGCAGTGCTGCCCACGGGCGGGGGCCCTACAATGAGCAGTTCTTC.

This clonotype was recorded a few times. Here the CDR3 reads CSVGQDQETQYF. CDR3 nucleotide sequence: TGCAGCGTTGGACAGGACCAAGAGACCCAGTACTTC. The V call is TRBV29-1, the J call TRBJ2-5, with D possibly being TRBD1 (6 bases). CDR1 and CDR2 (germline): SQVTM, ANQGSEA. The ends were cut back, 4 bases at V and 0 bases at J, with 6 bases in the middle. The CDR3 has 12 residues. The variable domain in full, completed from reference TRBV29-1 and TRBJ2-5, reads SAVISQKPSRDICQRGTSLTIQCQVDSQVTMMFWYRQQPGQSLTLIATANQGSEATYESGFVIDKFPISRPNLTFSTLTVSNMSPEDSSIYLCSVGQDQETQYFGPGTRLLVL.

The chain carries TRBV12-3 or TRBV12-4 and TRBJ2-5; D is perhaps TRBD1 (6 bases). This CDR3 has 14 amino acids. Trimming stripped 6 bases from V and 4 bases from J, with 15 bases between. The CDR3 is CASSLTGPAETQYF. DNA for the CDR3: TGTGCCAGCAGCCTTACAGGGCCGGCAGAGACCCAGTACTTC.

This clonotype was recorded at least ten times. The rearrangement links TRBV7-6 to TRBJ2-7; D unresolved. Germline CDR1 reads SGHVS; CDR2 reads FNYEAQ. The V and J ends lost 3 bases and 6 bases respectively, with 6 bases between them. The CDR3 spans 11 residues. DNA of the CDR3: TGTGCCAGCAGCTTTGGCCGCGAGCAGTACTTC. Translated: CASSFGREQYF.

This clonotype turned up a few times. The chain has TRBV18 and TRBJ2-3; tentatively, D is TRBD2 (6 bases). The CDR3 totals 15 residues. Germline loops: CDR1 KGHSH, CDR2 LQKENI. V was clipped by 3 bases and J by 2 bases, with 12 bases between them. The CDR3 loop is CASSPFGGVTDTQYF. The CDR3 coding sequence is TGTGCCAGCTCACCTTTCGGGGGTGTCACAGATACGCAGTATTTT.

The V gene is TRBV5-5, the J gene TRBJ2-7; D possibly uses TRBD1 or TRBD2 (5 bases each). V was shortened by 4 bases and J by 1 base, with 15 bases between the two germline ends. The CDR3 length is 15 residues. Germline assignment: CDR1 SGHKS and CDR2 YYEKEE (reference sequence). The CDR3 sequence is CASSLRDGPSYEQYF. The CDR3 bases are TGTGCCAGCAGCCTCCGGGACGGACCTTCCTACGAGCAGTACTTC.

The rearrangement uses TRBV5-1 and TRBJ2-6; TRBD1 agrees at 7 bases. CDR1 and CDR2 from the germline V gene are SGHRS and YFSETQ. The CDR3 contains 19 residues. J gave up 0 bases and V 2 bases, and 11 bases lay outside the gene matches. The CDR3 nucleotides are TGCGCCAGCAGCTTTGACGTTCCGGGACAGCCCTCTGGGGCCAACGTCCTGACTTTC. The encoded protein is CASSFDVPGQPSGANVLTF.

This clonotype has at least ten counts. CDR3 amino acids: CSAGGTGTDTQYF. CDR3 sequence (DNA): TGCAGTGCTGGGGGGACAGGCACAGATACGCAGTATTTT. The chain has TRBV20-1 and TRBJ2-3, with a possible D match to TRBD1 (7 bases). The CDR3 is 13 amino acids. The germline CDR1 and CDR2 sequences are DFQATT and SNEGSKA (reference sequence). Trimming left V 5 bases short and J 1 base short, with 10 bases between.

The chain is built from TRBV5-1 and TRBJ1-4; D call uncertain. The CDR3 covers 14 residues. Trimming removed 0 bases from V and 5 bases from J, with 8 bases in between. The germline V gene has CDR1 SGHRS and CDR2 YFSETQ. The CDR3 coding sequence is TGCGCCAGCAGCTTGGGGGAGAAGAATGAAAAACTGTTTTTT. Amino acids: CASSLGEKNEKLFF.

This clonotype was recorded many times. The chain employs TRBV27 and TRBJ1-6; D possibly corresponds to TRBD1 (5 bases). CDR3 length equals 15 residues. V dropped 6 bases and J dropped 8 bases, with 17 bases sitting between them. Germline values: CDR1 MNHEY, CDR2 SMNVEV (reference sequence). The CDR3 DNA reads as TGTGCCAGCAGCCCCCGAGAGGGGATCGATTCACCCCTCCACTTT. Residues: CASSPREGIDSPLHF.

Written as DNA, the CDR3 is TGTGCCAGCAGCGTACTGATCAGCGGGGGAAATGAGCAGTTCTTC. Translating gives CASSVLISGGNEQFF. The chain recombines TRBV9 with TRBJ2-1; 8 nucleotides align to TRBD2. Trimming cost V 1 base and J 7 bases; bases outside gene matches: 7. Germline V gene lookup returns CDR1 SGDLS and CDR2 YYNGEE. The CDR3 covers 15 residues.

This clonotype was observed at least ten times. This chain links TRBV27 with TRBJ2-3, with D unclear. This CDR3 region has 15 residues. CDR1 and CDR2 from the germline V gene are MNHEY and SMNVEV (reference sequence). V lost 7 bases and J lost 2, with 16 bases in between. This CDR3 reads CASTRLSAATDTQYF. As DNA, the CDR3 is TGTGCCAGCACCCGGCTCTCCGCAGCCACAGATACGCAGTATTTT.

The V call is TRBV12-3 or TRBV12-4, the J call TRBJ2-2; the D is unclear. This CDR3 has 15 amino acids. V was shortened by 3 bases and J by 5 bases, with 13 bases between the two germline ends. The CDR3 is CASSFGDPGTGELFF. The CDR3 coding sequence is TGTGCCAGCAGTTTCGGCGATCCGGGTACCGGGGAGCTGTTTTTT.

V usage is TRBV5-1 and J usage is TRBJ1-1; D is unresolved. Germline CDR1 SGHRS, CDR2 YFSETQ. The V and J ends lost 1 base and 3 bases respectively, with 10 bases between them. This CDR3 has 14 amino acids. The CDR3 region is CASSLLWDDTEAFF. DNA for the CDR3: TGCGCCAGCAGCTTGCTGTGGGATGACACTGAAGCTTTCTTT.

This clonotype came up a few times. The V and J genes are TRBV12-5 and TRBJ2-2, with D hard to call. Germline V gene data show CDR1 as LGHNT and CDR2 as FRNRAP. The V end was cut by 5 bases, the J end by 3 bases, with 4 bases between. This CDR3 comprises 12 residues. CDR3 loop: CASGRDTGELFF. The CDR3 nucleotides are TGTGCTAGTGGTAGGGACACCGGGGAGCTGTTTTTT.

This clonotype was picked up a small number of times. The V gene is TRBV3-1, the J gene TRBJ2-7; the D is unclear. V lost 4 bases and J lost 5, with 15 bases in between. Germline loops: CDR1 LGHDT, CDR2 YNNKEL (reference sequence). CDR3 size: 14 residues. The CDR3 region is CASSLTTGRDEQYF. The CDR3, as DNA: TGTGCCAGCAGCCTCACGACCGGCCGGGACGAGCAGTACTTC.

This rearrangement joins TRBV5-1 to TRBJ1-3; maybe TRBD1 (5 bases). Trimming pared 3 bases from V and 0 bases from J, leaving 10 bases between. CDR1 is SGHRS, CDR2 YFSETQ, per germline. The length of the CDR3 is 15 residues. In DNA, the CDR3 is TGCGCCAGCAGCTCTGGGGACCTCTCTGGAAACACCATATATTTT. This gives the protein CASSSGDLSGNTIYF.

The chain is built from TRBV30 and TRBJ2-5; perhaps TRBD1 as D (5 bases). The CDR3 covers 14 residues. The germline V gene has CDR1 GTSNPN and CDR2 SVGIG (reference sequence). Trimming stripped 0 bases from V and 3 bases from J, with 11 bases between. CDR3 DNA: TGTGCCTGGAGTGTAGGCCAGGGTAAAGAGACCCAGTACTTC. Translating gives CAWSVGQGKETQYF.